These T cell receptor beta chains were read from a single sample in a study of graft-versus-host responses after intestinal transplantation. Antigens for these TCRs are unknown. Assay: immunoSEQ multiplex PCR; the TCRdb copy retains only in-frame clones and omits some. Of 130,000 to 150,000 clones detected, about nine tenths appear once; the ten largest clones hold 0.19%. The sequencing here drew on unstimulated CD4+ T cells sorted from spleen or lymph node cells, taken before intestinal transplant. These TCRs come from a human donor who received an intestinal transplant. The CDR3 runs from the conserved cysteine through the conserved F or W. The order of the fields is CDR3 length, clone size, V gene, J gene, D gene, CDR3 DNA, CDR3 protein. The D gene is left open where the match is weak. A clone size is listed for some rows: how often the clone was seen (once, few, many), or a class if it is expanded.

>15|NA|TRBV6-5|TRBJ1-5|TRBD1
TGTGCCAGCAGTACCTTGGGACAGGGGGCTCAGCCCCAGCATTTT
CASSTLGQGAQPQHF
>12|once|TRBV29-1|TRBJ1-5|NA
TGCAGCGCGGCCGGCCTCAATCAGCCCCAGCATTTT
CSAAGLNQPQHF
>13|once|TRBV19|TRBJ1-2|NA
TGTGCCAGTAGCATCGTCAGGGAGAGCGGCTACACCTTC
CASSIVRESGYTF
>12|NA|TRBV5-1|TRBJ2-5|NA
TGCGCCAGCAGCCCGGAGGGGGAGACCCAGTACTTC
CASSPEGETQYF
>13|NA|TRBV4-1|TRBJ1-1|NA
TGCGCCAGCAGCCAAGATGAGGTCCCCTGGGCTTTCTTT
CASSQDEVPWAFF
>15|NA|TRBV11-2|TRBJ2-1|NA
TGTGCCAGCAGCCCTCTCGTGGGCCCCTACAATGAGCAGTTCTTC
CASSPLVGPYNEQFF
>13|NA|TRBV27|TRBJ2-5|NA
TGTGCCACCAGTTTCTCCAATGGCGAGACCCAGTACTTC
CATSFSNGETQYF
>14|NA|TRBV19|TRBJ1-1|NA
TGTGCCAGTAGTCCAGGGCCCTTGAACACTGAAGCTTTCTTT
CASSPGPLNTEAFF
>16|NA|TRBV28|TRBJ2-5|NA
TGTGCCAGCAGTTCGCCCGGGACTGACTTCGTGGAGACCCAGTACTTC
CASSSPGTDFVETQYF
>11|once|TRBV2|TRBJ2-5|NA
TGTGCCAGCAGTCTGGAAGAGACCCAGTACTTC
CASSLEETQYF
>15|NA|TRBV7-7|TRBJ2-5|NA
TGTGCCAGCAGCTTAGGGGGATTCTCGGGGGAGACCCAGTACTTC
CASSLGGFSGETQYF
>15|NA|TRBV30|TRBJ1-2|NA
TGTGCCTGGAGTGCCTTGGGCAGGGGCACCTATGGCTACACCTTC
CAWSALGRGTYGYTF
>15|NA|TRBV19|TRBJ1-5|TRBD1
TGTGCCAGTAGTACCCACAGGGGGACGGACCAGCCCCAGCATTTT
CASSTHRGTDQPQHF
>13|NA|TRBV6-6|TRBJ1-5|NA
TGTGCCAGCAGGCTCAGTATAGGGCAGCCCCAGCATTTT
CASRLSIGQPQHF
>14|NA|TRBV19|TRBJ1-5|NA
TGTGCCAGTAGTCTGGCAGGGTTCGTGCAGCCCCAGCATTTT
CASSLAGFVQPQHF
>17|NA|TRBV28|TRBJ1-5|TRBD1
TGTGCCAGCAGTTTAGCGGGGGCGGGACAGGGAGGTCAGCCCCAGCATTTT
CASSLAGAGQGGQPQHF
>12|NA|TRBV7-3|TRBJ2-3|NA
TGTGCCAGCAGCGCTGTCGGAGATACGCAGTATTTT
CASSAVGDTQYF
>15|NA|TRBV19|TRBJ1-5|NA
TGTGCCAGTACCCGGGACCCGTATAGCAATCAGCCCCAGCATTTT
CASTRDPYSNQPQHF
>14|NA|TRBV2|TRBJ2-6|NA
TGTGCCAGCAGTGTAACAGTTCTAGCCTACGTCCTGACTTTC
CASSVTVLAYVLTF
>15|NA|TRBV10-2|TRBJ1-2|NA
TGCGCCAGCTTAGGCGGGGGGGGAACGACCTATGGCTACACCTTC
CASLGGGGTTYGYTF
>14|NA|TRBV30|TRBJ1-2|TRBD1
TGTGCCTGGAGTGACAGGAGGACAGGGGGAGGCTACACCTTC
CAWSDRRTGGGYTF
>15|NA|TRBV7-9|TRBJ2-7|NA
TGTGCCAGCAGCTCAGACTGGGATTCGACCTACGAGCAGTACTTC
CASSSDWDSTYEQYF
>13|NA|TRBV18|TRBJ1-5|NA
TGTGCCAGCTCACCGAGTAGCAATCAGCCCCAGCATTTT
CASSPSSNQPQHF
>14|NA|TRBV9|TRBJ2-7|TRBD2
TGTGCCAGCAGCGTCCCTGGGACGGGGGGGGAGCAGTACTTC
CASSVPGTGGEQYF
>15|few|TRBV6-6|TRBJ1-3|TRBD1
TGTGCCAGCAGTTACGCGGGACAGTCTGGAAACACCATATATTTT
CASSYAGQSGNTIYF
>14|NA|TRBV28|TRBJ2-1|NA
TGTGCCAGCTTCGGGCGAAGCTCCTACAATGAGCAGTTCTTC
CASFGRSSYNEQFF
>13|NA|TRBV28|TRBJ2-1|TRBD1
TGTGCCAGCAGGGGACAGCTTTACAATGAGCAGTTCTTC
CASRGQLYNEQFF
>12|NA|TRBV2|TRBJ2-7|NA
TGTGCCAGCAGTGACGACGGCCACGAGCAGTACTTC
CASSDDGHEQYF
>15|NA|TRBV2|TRBJ2-5|NA
TGTGCCAGCATTATCCCTAGCCTGTACCAAGAGACCCAGTACTTC
CASIIPSLYQETQYF
>14|NA|TRBV5-1|TRBJ1-1|NA
TGCGCCAGCAGCTTGGACGGGGTGAACACTGAAGCTTTCTTT
CASSLDGVNTEAFF
>17|NA|TRBV4-3|TRBJ2-3|NA
TGCGCCAGCAGCCAAGATAGGCCCAGGTGGTTCACAGATACGCAGTATTTT
CASSQDRPRWFTDTQYF
>11|few|TRBV28|TRBJ2-7|NA
TGTGCCAGCAGTTCTTTCTACGAGCAGTACTTC
CASSSFYEQYF
>13|NA|TRBV5-4|TRBJ2-7|NA
TGTGCCAGCAGCTTGACAGGGACCTACGAGCAGTACTTC
CASSLTGTYEQYF
>14|NA|TRBV5-6|TRBJ1-1|TRBD1
TGTGCCAGCAGCTTGGGACAGGGGACCACTGAAGCTTTCTTT
CASSLGQGTTEAFF
>15|NA|TRBV19|TRBJ2-5|NA
TGTGCCAGTAGTATAGGCAGATGGGGGCTTGAGACCCAGTACTTC
CASSIGRWGLETQYF
>14|once|TRBV4-1|TRBJ2-7|NA
TGCGCCAGCAGCCAGCCCGCCCCCGTCTACGAGCAGTACTTC
CASSQPAPVYEQYF
>14|NA|TRBV19|TRBJ1-2|NA
TGTGCCAGTACCCCTACCCGGGGGAACTATGGCTACACCTTC
CASTPTRGNYGYTF
>15|NA|TRBV18|TRBJ1-4|NA
TGTGCCAGCTCACCAGGGGGGACTACTAATGAAAAACTGTTTTTT
CASSPGGTTNEKLFF
>15|NA|TRBV6-5|TRBJ2-7|TRBD2
TGTGCCAGCAGCCGGGGACTAGCGGGTAATTACGAGCAGTACTTC
CASSRGLAGNYEQYF
>15|once|TRBV5-5|TRBJ1-6|TRBD1
TGTGCCAGCAGCCATACAGGGGTTGATAATTCACCCCTCCACTTT
CASSHTGVDNSPLHF
>18|once|TRBV9|TRBJ2-6|NA
TGTGCCAGCAGCGTGGCCACGGGTTTGGGATCTGGGGCCAACGTCCTGACTTTC
CASSVATGLGSGANVLTF
>13|NA|TRBV27|TRBJ1-2|NA
TGTGCCAGCAGTCCCTGGGATAACTATGGCTACACCTTC
CASSPWDNYGYTF
>14|NA|TRBV10-3|TRBJ1-5|TRBD1
TGTGCCGCGGGCACTGGACAGGTCAATCAGCCCCAGCATTTT
CAAGTGQVNQPQHF
>14|NA|TRBV6-5|TRBJ2-6|NA
TGTGCCAGCAGTCGACACTCTGGGGCCAACGTCCTGACTTTC
CASSRHSGANVLTF
>14|once|TRBV5-1|TRBJ2-4|NA
TGCGCCAGCAGCTTGGGCCAAAATGTGAACATTCAGTACTTC
CASSLGQNVNIQYF
>13|NA|TRBV6-5|TRBJ1-1|NA
TGTGCCAGCAGCTTATGGGAGACAGGATTGACTTTCTTT
CASSLWETGLTFF
>15|NA|TRBV28|TRBJ2-7|NA
TGTGCCAGCAGCCAGTCCGGAGGTAGGAGCTACGAGCAGTACTTC
CASSQSGGRSYEQYF